One sample yielded the 17 T cell receptor beta chains listed below, sequenced in a study of cytomegalovirus exposure and HLA in healthy donors. The PCR made use of 60 Vbeta and 13 Jbeta primers. Assay used: immunoSEQ multiplex PCR; TCRdb lists only in-frame clones, some missing. The sample includes some 170,000 clones, roughly 9.4% seen only once; the top ten take 1% to 1.5%. Sequenced sample: PBMCs. Every receptor here comes from a young woman in good health and CMV-seropositive.

V gene TRBV9 combines with J gene TRBJ2-3, with D possibly TRBD2 on 6 matching bases. V dropped 4 bases and J dropped 1 base, with 13 bases sitting between them. This CDR3 is 15 amino acids long. The germline gives CDR1 SGDLS, CDR2 YYNGEE. CDR3 sequence (DNA): TGTGCCAGCAGCCCACCCCTAGCGCGCACAGATACGCAGTATTTT. It codes for CASSPPLARTDTQYF.

This clone showed up just a few times. This sequence joins TRBV5-1 and TRBJ2-7; a weak D match, TRBD1 (6 bases). Germline CDR1 SGHRS, CDR2 YFSETQ. V was pared by 0 bases and J by 2 bases, with 15 bases between. The CDR3 loop spans 16 amino acids. CDR3: CASSLAGPGAPYEQYF. The CDR3 DNA sequence: TGCGCCAGCAGCTTGGCCGGGCCAGGGGCCCCCTACGAGCAGTACTTC. Combining the CDR3 with reference TRBV5-1 and TRBJ2-7 gives the whole variable domain KAGVTQTPRYLIKTRGQQVTLSCSPISGHRSVSWYQQTPGQGLQFLFEYFSETQRNKGNFPGRFSGRQFSNSRSEMNVSTLELGDSALYLCASSLAGPGAPYEQYFGPGTRLTVT.

This clone was seen more than once but under ten times. The chain has TRBV25-1 and TRBJ2-1; 8 bases are a match to TRBD2. The germline CDR1 and CDR2 sequences are MGHDK and SYGVNS. The CDR3 runs 16 residues. V lost 5 bases to trimming and J lost 0 bases; unmatched junction nucleotides: 6. The CDR3 region has the DNA TGTGCCAGCAGTTCGTTAGCGGGAAGCTCCTACAATGAGCAGTTCTTC. This translates into CASSSLAGSSYNEQFF. The full variable domain, in which reference TRBV25-1 and TRBJ2-1 provide the parts outside the CDR3, is EADIYQTPRYLVIGTGKKITLECSQTMGHDKMYWYQQDPGMELHLIHYSYGVNSTEKGDLSSESTVSRIRTEHFPLTLESARPSHTSQYLCASSSLAGSSYNEQFFGPGTRLTVL.

The CDR3 bases are TGTGCCAGTAGTTTTCGACCGGGACAGGGGATTGAAAAACTGTTTTTT. The encoded protein is CASSFRPGQGIEKLFF. The chain couples TRBV19 to TRBJ1-4; 10 bases map to TRBD1. Germline V gene lookup returns CDR1 LNHDA and CDR2 SQIVND (reference sequence). This CDR3 is 16 amino acids long. Losses at the gene ends were 5 bases for V and 7 bases for J; bases not matched to a gene: 10.

The chain couples TRBV10-3 to TRBJ2-3, with D possibly TRBD2 on 6 matching bases. The CDR3 is made up of 18 amino acids. Trimming removed 0 bases from V and 0 bases from J, with 16 bases in between. Looked up from germline, CDR1 is ENHRY and CDR2 is SYGVKD. The CDR3 spells CAISESMSHSGSTDTQYF. As DNA, the CDR3 is TGTGCCATCAGTGAGTCCATGTCGCATAGCGGTAGCACAGATACGCAGTATTTT.

In this sample, this clone turned up once. The V and J genes are TRBV5-1 and TRBJ2-7, with 12 bases lining up with TRBD1. The ends lost 5 bases at V and 7 bases at J; junction bases unmatched: 7. The CDR3 runs 14 residues. CDR1 is SGHRS, CDR2 YFSETQ, per germline. The CDR3 region has the DNA TGCGCCAGCAGTCCGGGACAGGGGGCGTGGGAGCAGTACTTC. Its translation is CASSPGQGAWEQYF.

With respect to this clone: One junction end does not reproduce the germline sequence, and a read error may be involved. The rearrangement links TRBV7-9 to TRBJ2-3, with 7 bases aligning to TRBD1. Germline CDR1 is SEHNR and CDR2 is FQNEAQ (reference sequence). The CDR3 contains 15 residues. The CDR3 nucleotides read TGTGCCAGCAGGTTAGCCCGACAGGGAGCAGATACGCAGTATTTT. Translation: CASRLARQGADTQYF.

This chain connects TRBV7-9 to TRBJ2-1; 9 bases are a match to TRBD1. This CDR3 comprises 18 residues. Trimming took 1 base from V and 8 from J; bases not matched to a gene: 15. CDR1 and CDR2 (germline): SEHNR, FQNEAQ (reference sequence). The CDR3 DNA sequence: TGTGCCAGCAGCTTAGTTAGGGGACAGGGTGTTTTATACGATGAGCAGTTCTTC. Its translation is CASSLVRGQGVLYDEQFF.

The CDR3 sequence: CASSFSMDTQYF. The DNA for the CDR3 is TGTGCCAGCAGCTTTAGTATGGATACGCAGTATTTT. J is TRBJ2-3 and V is TRBV5-4; D gene unclear. The V and J ends lost 2 bases and 6 bases respectively, with 7 bases between them. The germline V gene encodes CDR1 SGHNT and CDR2 YYREEE (reference sequence). The CDR3 extends over 12 amino acids.

This clone occurred a few times. The chain has TRBV13 and TRBJ1-1; 9 bases line up with TRBD1. The germline V gene has CDR1 PRHDT and CDR2 FYEKMQ (reference sequence). CDR3 size: 16 residues. V gave up 9 bases and J gave up 6 bases; unmatched junction bases: 17. The CDR3 loop reads CASRAKTGTGTSEAFF. CDR3 coding DNA: TGTGCCAGTCGCGCAAAAACCGGGACAGGGACGTCTGAAGCTTTCTTT.

The chain recombines TRBV9 with TRBJ2-7, with 9 bases that match TRBD2. With 0 bases clipped from V and 5 bases from J, the junction kept 6 bases outside the gene matches. The CDR3 covers 15 residues. Per the germline V gene, CDR1 is SGDLS and CDR2 is YYNGEE. CDR3 loop: CASSVGSGSRNEQYF. The CDR3, as DNA: TGTGCCAGCAGCGTAGGTAGCGGGAGTCGCAACGAGCAGTACTTC.

This clone was seen once. This rearrangement joins TRBV30 to TRBJ2-2, with 10 bases matching TRBD2. The CDR3 has 16 amino acids. Germline V gene data show CDR1 as GTSNPN and CDR2 as SVGIG (reference sequence). V lost 7 bases, J lost 4 bases, and 12 bases stayed unmatched. CDR3 region: CAFRIAGGFSTGELFF. CDR3 in DNA: TGTGCCTTTCGAATAGCGGGAGGATTTAGCACCGGGGAGCTGTTTTTT.

This clone turned up a few times. CDR3 region: CASSRDSAQHF. CDR3 nucleotide sequence: TGTGCCAGCAGCCGGGACAGCGCCCAGCATTTT. V and J are TRBV6-1 and TRBJ1-5; 7 nucleotides align to TRBD1. The CDR3 loop spans 11 amino acids. Germline CDR1 reads MNHNS; CDR2 reads SASEGT. V lost 6 bases, J lost 11 bases, and 4 bases stayed unmatched.

There are a few counts of this clone. The rearrangement links TRBV6-5 to TRBJ2-2; TRBD2 matches 7 bases. Germline V gene lookup returns CDR1 MNHEY and CDR2 SVGAGI. J was trimmed by 5 bases and V by 0 bases; bases with no gene match: 6. The CDR3 runs to 16 residues. The CDR3 DNA is TGTGCCAGCAGTTACTCGGGAGGGAGAGGGACCGGGGAGCTGTTTTTT. It specifies CASSYSGGRGTGELFF.

This clone was recorded a few times. The rearrangement links TRBV27 to TRBJ1-1, with D possibly being TRBD1 (5 bases). Trimming left V 5 bases short and J 4 bases short, with 14 bases between. The germline V gene has CDR1 MNHEY and CDR2 SMNVEV (reference sequence). The CDR3 is made up of 14 amino acids. The CDR3 sequence: CASSRSRVRTEAFF. DNA of the CDR3: TGTGCCAGCAGTCGGAGCAGGGTCCGCACTGAAGCTTTCTTT.

This clone has a handful of counts. V is TRBV9 and J is TRBJ1-1, with TRBD1 matching 7 bases. The CDR3 is made up of 13 amino acids. V gave up 6 bases and J gave up 5 bases; unmatched junction bases: 7. Looked up from germline, CDR1 is SGDLS and CDR2 is YYNGEE. The CDR3 sequence: CASNSDRSTEAFF. For the CDR3, the DNA is TGTGCCAGCAACTCGGACAGGTCGACTGAAGCTTTCTTT. Together with reference TRBV9 and TRBJ1-1, the CDR3 gives the full variable domain: DSGVTQTPKHLITATGQRVTLRCSPRSGDLSVYWYQQSLDQGLQFLIQYYNGEERAKGNILERFSAQQFPDLHSELNLSSLELGDSALYFCASNSDRSTEAFFGQGTRLTVV.

J is TRBJ2-7 and V is TRBV11-2; D might be TRBD1 (5 bases). CDR1 is SGHAT, CDR2 FQNNGV, per germline. Trimming removed 3 bases from V and 0 bases from J, with 12 bases in between. This CDR3 comprises 15 residues. CDR3 protein: CASSFVRASSYEQYF. The CDR3 DNA sequence: TGTGCCAGCAGCTTCGTCAGGGCCAGCTCCTACGAGCAGTACTTC.